The 30 T cell receptor beta chains below come from one sample, sequenced in a study of CD8 T cells in Susac syndrome. It was with random hexamers that 0.5 to 1 ug RNA was reverse transcribed. TCRdb recomputed calls from the immunoSEQ multiplex PCR reads with MiXCR, one row per CDR3 protein. The sample has about 430,000 distinct CDR3 sequences, about 85% seen once; the top ten hold 0.12%. Sequenced sample: CD8+ T cells from PBMCs. Every receptor here comes from a human donor with multiple sclerosis.

V gene TRBV15 combines with J gene TRBJ2-1; D is perhaps TRBD1 (5 bases). Germline CDR1 and CDR2: LNHNV and YYDKDF (reference sequence). This CDR3 contains 13 residues. V dropped 2 bases and J dropped 8 bases, with 10 bases sitting between them. CDR3 DNA: TGTGCCACCAGCAGAATCAGGGCGGATGAGCAGTTCTTC. Encoded protein: CATSRIRADEQFF.

This chain links TRBV11-2 with TRBJ1-1; D is unresolved. The CDR3 covers 15 residues. Per germline, CDR1 SGHAT and CDR2 FQNNGV. V dropped 5 bases and J dropped 2 bases, with 15 bases sitting between them. CDR3 residues: CASSMTPRENTEAFF. The DNA for the CDR3 is TGTGCCAGCAGCATGACCCCTAGAGAAAACACTGAAGCTTTCTTT.

The chain couples TRBV7-8 to TRBJ2-1; TRBD1 aligns across 8 bases. Looked up from germline, CDR1 is SGHVS and CDR2 is FQNEAQ. V was clipped by 5 bases and J by 6 bases; unmatched bases: 12. This CDR3 comprises 16 residues. CDR3 DNA sequence: TGTGCCAGCAGCCAATCTGGACAGGGAGCACTCAATGAGCAGTTCTTC. It encodes CASSQSGQGALNEQFF.

The gene calls are TRBV27 and TRBJ2-1, with 8 bases identical to TRBD1. V trimming: 4 bases; J trimming: 2 bases; junction bases outside the gene matches: 4. CDR1 and CDR2 from the germline V gene are MNHEY and SMNVEV (reference sequence). The CDR3 runs to 15 residues. CDR3 sequence (DNA): TGTGCCAGCAGTTCCGGACAGGGCGCCTACAATGAGCAGTTCTTC. Translation gives CASSSGQGAYNEQFF.

This clonotype was seen only once. The V and J genes are TRBV30 and TRBJ2-7; TRBD1 aligns across 10 bases. The germline V gene encodes CDR1 GTSNPN and CDR2 SVGIG (reference sequence). CDR3 size: 14 residues. With V trimmed by 5 bases and J by 3 bases, 7 bases remained unmatched. The CDR3 loop reads CAWDTGTGDYEQYF. DNA for the CDR3: TGTGCCTGGGACACCGGGACAGGGGACTACGAGCAGTACTTC.

V gene TRBV28 combines with J gene TRBJ2-3; D call uncertain. Trimming pared 8 bases from V and 4 bases from J, leaving 10 bases between. The CDR3 covers 12 residues. Looked up from germline, CDR1 is MDHEN and CDR2 is SYDVKM. The CDR3 DNA follows: TGTGCCAGCCGTATAGGGCCAGATACGCAGTATTTT. The encoded protein is CASRIGPDTQYF.

As to this clonotype: An end of the junction differs from the germline gene, which may be a read error. The chain employs TRBV2 and TRBJ2-7; possible D gene TRBD2, 6 bases. CDR1 is SNHLY, CDR2 FYNNEI, per germline. The CDR3 sequence is 15 residues long. The CDR3 spells CASNDPMRGSYGQYF. DNA for the CDR3: TGTGCCAGCAATGACCCCATGCGGGGTTCCTACGGGCAGTACTTC.

The gene calls are TRBV4-1 and TRBJ2-7; 7 bases are shared with TRBD2. Per the germline V gene, CDR1 is MGHRA and CDR2 is YSYEKL. The CDR3 sequence is 15 residues long. V was clipped by 3 bases and J by 6 bases; unmatched bases: 11. The CDR3: CASSQAAGVGLEQYF. CDR3 coding DNA: TGCGCCAGCAGCCAGGCTGCGGGAGTCGGGCTCGAGCAGTACTTC.

V gene TRBV20-1 combines with J gene TRBJ2-7; TRBD2 matches 8 bases. CDR3 size: 16 residues. Germline V gene sequence: CDR1 DFQATT, CDR2 SNEGSKA (reference sequence). Trimming took 0 bases from V and 2 from J; bases not matched to a gene: 9. The CDR3 DNA reads as TGCAGTGCTAGAGATAAACGGGGGGGGCCTACCTACGAGCAGTACTTC. Its protein is CSARDKRGGPTYEQYF.

The CDR3 DNA is TGTGCCAGCAGCTCTCGACAGGATATCGGGGAGCTGTTTTTT. Translated: CASSSRQDIGELFF. This chain uses TRBV5-8 with TRBJ2-2, with a weak D call TRBD1 (6 bases). The CDR3 contains 14 residues. Germline CDR1 reads SGHTS; CDR2 reads YDEGEE. Trimming shortened V by 3 bases and J by 7 bases, and 13 bases separated the two germline ends.

The chain is built from TRBV7-3 and TRBJ1-2; TRBD1 agrees at 8 bases. This CDR3 has 15 residues. Germline V CDR1 and CDR2: SGHTA, FQGTGA. V shed 4 bases, J shed 6 bases, and the junction held 10 bases outside the gene matches. DNA for the CDR3: TGTGCCAGCAGCTCGACAGGGGCCCTAGGTGATGGCTACACCTTC. Translation: CASSSTGALGDGYTF.

The chain is built from TRBV19 and TRBJ1-5, with D tentatively TRBD1 (5 bases). The germline CDR1 and CDR2 sequences are LNHDA and SQIVND (reference sequence). This CDR3 comprises 15 residues. V was shortened by 3 bases and J by 7 bases, with 16 bases between the two germline ends. This chain's CDR3 is CASSIPWARGQPQHF. The CDR3 DNA reads TGTGCCAGTAGTATCCCGTGGGCAAGGGGACAGCCCCAGCATTTT.

This clonotype was seen only a few times. This chain joins TRBV20-1 and TRBJ1-1; 7 bases fit TRBD1. The V segment lost 5 bases and the J segment 5 bases; nucleotides outside the gene matches: 2. Per the germline V gene, CDR1 is DFQATT and CDR2 is SNEGSKA (reference sequence). This CDR3 has 11 residues. The CDR3 nucleotides are TGCAGTGCTCCAGGGGGTACTGAAGCTTTCTTT. Translated: CSAPGGTEAFF.

The chain is built from TRBV12-3 or TRBV12-4 and TRBJ2-7; D is undetermined. The CDR3 is 13 amino acids. The germline V and J ends were trimmed by 3 bases and 3 bases, with 9 bases remaining between them. As DNA, the CDR3 is TGTGCCAGCAGTTTTAACAGAAACTACGAGCAGTACTTC. Its translation is CASSFNRNYEQYF.

The genes are TRBV20-1 and TRBJ2-1, with D perhaps TRBD2 (6 bases). From germline, CDR1 is DFQATT and CDR2 SNEGSKA (reference sequence). The CDR3 loop spans 15 amino acids. The V end lost 4 bases, the J end lost 6 bases, and 19 bases lay between the germline ends. The CDR3 spells CSATPWDFGGNEQFF. In DNA, the CDR3 is TGCAGTGCTACCCCGTGGGACTTCGGGGGCAATGAGCAGTTCTTC.

The chain combines TRBV5-6 with TRBJ1-1, with D tentatively TRBD1 (6 bases). CDR1 SGHDT and CDR2 YYEEEE come from the germline V gene. This CDR3 spans 14 amino acids. Trimming stripped 4 bases from V and 3 bases from J, with 13 bases between. The CDR3 reads CASSEGGEHTEAFF. The DNA of the CDR3 is TGTGCCAGCAGCGAGGGGGGCGAGCACACTGAAGCTTTCTTT.

The V call is TRBV20-1, the J call TRBJ2-1; 8 bases map to TRBD2. Germline V lookup: CDR1 DFQATT, CDR2 SNEGSKA (reference sequence). The CDR3 extends over 15 amino acids. Trimming took 2 bases from V and 5 from J; bases not matched to a gene: 8. CDR3 amino acids: CSARTLAEANNEQFF. CDR3 in DNA: TGCAGTGCTAGAACACTAGCGGAAGCTAACAATGAGCAGTTCTTC.

The chain has TRBV29-1 and TRBJ1-1; 7 nucleotides match TRBD1. Trimming cost V 8 bases and J 7 bases; bases outside gene matches: 13. This CDR3 region has 13 residues. In germline, CDR1 is SQVTM, CDR2 ANQGSEA. The CDR3 nucleotides read TGCAGCCACGGGGAGGGGGCGCATAATGAAGCTTTCTTT. It specifies CSHGEGAHNEAFF. Drawing the rest from reference TRBV29-1 and TRBJ1-1, the complete variable domain is SAVISQKPSRDICQRGTSLTIQCQVDSQVTMMFWYRQQPGQSLTLIATANQGSEATYESGFVIDKFPISRPNLTFSTLTVSNMSPEDSSIYLCSHGEGAHNEAFFGQGTRLTVV.

The rearrangement links TRBV2 to TRBJ2-1; 12 nucleotides line up with TRBD2. Germline CDR1 is SNHLY and CDR2 is FYNNEI. V trimming: 6 bases; J trimming: 0 bases; junction bases outside the gene matches: 12. The CDR3 is 19 amino acids. CDR3 bases: TGTGCCAGCAGGGCACTAGCGGGAGGCCCCCCTAGCTCCTACAATGAGCAGTTCTTC. It codes for CASRALAGGPPSSYNEQFF.

The genes are TRBV5-6 and TRBJ2-1; 10 bases match TRBD1. The V segment lost 4 bases and the J segment 7 bases; nucleotides outside the gene matches: 11. CDR1 is SGHDT, CDR2 YYEEEE, per germline. The CDR3 has 16 amino acids. The CDR3 spells CASSGTGTGAVNEQFF. In DNA form, the CDR3 reads TGTGCCAGCAGCGGTACCGGGACAGGGGCTGTGAATGAGCAGTTCTTC.

This clonotype appeared a few times. The rearrangement links TRBV6-6 to TRBJ1-5; unclear D gene. Deletions cut 6 bases from V and 3 bases from J, with 12 bases between. The CDR3 is 14 amino acids. The germline gives CDR1 MNHNY, CDR2 SVGAGI (reference sequence). The CDR3 protein is CASSLDGSNQPQHF. CDR3 DNA sequence: TGTGCCAGCAGCTTGGACGGTTCCAATCAGCCCCAGCATTTT.

This chain connects TRBV29-1 to TRBJ1-2, with 8 bases matching TRBD1. There are 13 residues in the CDR3. With 3 bases clipped from V and 7 bases from J, the junction kept 7 bases outside the gene matches. Germline CDR1 SQVTM, CDR2 ANQGSEA. CDR3 sequence (DNA): TGCAGCGTTGATGGGCAGGGGGCAATTGGCTACACCTTC. It yields the protein CSVDGQGAIGYTF.

This clonotype occurred a few times. The chain joins TRBV27 to TRBJ2-3; tentative D call: TRBD2 (5 bases). Between the trimmed V and J ends, which lost 5 bases and 2 bases, there was a span of 14 bases. Germline V gene data show CDR1 as MNHEY and CDR2 as SMNVEV (reference sequence). This CDR3 spans 15 amino acids. In nucleotides, the CDR3 is TGTGCCAGCAGTGAACGGGAACCTCTCACAGATACGCAGTATTTT. This gives the protein CASSEREPLTDTQYF.

The CDR3 spells CATSGSRGYEQYF. In nucleotides, the CDR3 is TGTGCCACCAGCGGGTCTCGGGGGTACGAGCAGTACTTC. The chain is built from TRBV15 and TRBJ2-7; D might be TRBD2 (6 bases). The CDR3 runs 13 residues. CDR1 is LNHNV, CDR2 YYDKDF, per germline (reference sequence). V lost 5 bases, J lost 4 bases, and 12 bases lay in between.

The CDR3 DNA reads TGTGCCAGCAGCCTGGGACTAGCGGGGGGGCCTGGGCAAGAGACCCAGTACTTC. It yields the protein CASSLGLAGGPGQETQYF. V gene TRBV4-2 combines with J gene TRBJ2-5; 16 bases align to TRBD2. Germline lookup yields CDR1 LGHNA and CDR2 YNFKEQ. This CDR3 comprises 18 residues. Trimming at V came to 4 bases and at J to 2 bases, leaving 7 bases not matched to a gene.

This clonotype was seen a few times. The genes are TRBV4-1 and TRBJ2-7, with D unresolved. CDR3 size: 11 residues. CDR1 MGHRA and CDR2 YSYEKL come from the germline V gene. The V and J ends lost 1 base and 6 bases respectively, with 4 bases between them. CDR3 sequence: CASSQVGEQYF. The CDR3 DNA reads as TGCGCCAGCAGCCAAGTAGGCGAGCAGTACTTC.

The chain combines TRBV10-3 with TRBJ2-7; D ambiguous. The CDR3 runs 16 residues. Between the trimmed V and J ends, which lost 1 base and 0 bases, there was a span of 13 bases. CDR1 is ENHRY, CDR2 SYGVKD, per germline. The CDR3 is CAISEFKESDSYEQYF. The DNA for the CDR3 is TGTGCCATCAGTGAGTTTAAGGAGAGCGACTCCTACGAGCAGTACTTC.

The chain is built from TRBV12-3 or TRBV12-4 and TRBJ2-7; 7 bases line up with TRBD1. The CDR3 loop spans 13 amino acids. V was clipped by 5 bases and J by 7 bases; unmatched bases: 8. The CDR3 coding sequence is TGTGCCAGCAGTCGGGACAGCTTTTCGGAGCAGTACTTC. Amino acids: CASSRDSFSEQYF.

This clonotype was found a few times. The chain combines TRBV5-5 with TRBJ2-7; D is unresolved. Trimming shortened V by 0 bases and J by 4 bases, and 14 bases separated the two germline ends. Germline values: CDR1 SGHKS, CDR2 YYEKEE (reference sequence). CDR3 length: 15 amino acids. CDR3 loop: CASSLEASTTYEQYF. CDR3 nucleotides: TGTGCCAGCAGCTTGGAGGCCTCCACGACTTACGAGCAGTACTTC.

The chain links TRBV6-1 to TRBJ1-6; 7 bases agree with TRBD1. This CDR3 comprises 16 residues. V shed 7 bases, J shed 2 bases, and the junction held 8 bases outside the gene matches. Germline CDR1 MNHNS, CDR2 SASEGT. This chain's CDR3 is CASTGGNLAYNSPLHF. The CDR3 DNA follows: TGTGCCAGCACAGGGGGGAATCTGGCCTATAATTCACCCCTCCACTTT.